This T cell receptor (beta chain) stems from a study of blood T cell repertoires in COVID-19 (TCRdb year 2020). About the study as a whole: Samples covering the acute and convalescent phases of COVID-19 were provided by collaborators in the United States, Italy and Spain. The prospective study material was composed of cDNA or gDNA derived from T cells, B-cell-depleted T cells, or PBMCs. The samples were drawn from the first 160 participants of the ongoing ImmuneRACE study and from 1,254 subjects provided by 6 global collaborators. Where available, HLA class I and class II types were obtained from metadata supplied by the sample provider rather than from assay-based typing. The repertoires were made available in a free public database intended to serve as a resource for research on the immune response to SARS-CoV-2. Subjects who had been exposed to COVID-19, were actively infected with it, or had recovered from it provided the deeply sampled blood TCRbeta repertoires that made up the dataset. Nearly every sample came with metadata listing a de-identified subject ID, COVID-19 status, age in years and sex. Overall study outcomes, separate from this receptor: The amount of clinical and demographic metadata varied by source and participant and was provided uncurated.

Relative to germline, V is missing 3 bases and J is missing 5 bases, with 6 bases of the junction outside any gene match. CDR1 and CDR2 (SGHDT, YYEEEE) derive from the germline V gene. Its CDR3 holds 14 amino acids, cysteine through phenylalanine. Left in the record is the CDR3 DNA by itself, 42 bases read in frame from the first base. Participants in the prospective study were aged about 18 to 90 years, lived in 20 to 25 United States geographic areas, and enrolled through a virtual design. In the prospective study, participants were assigned to cohorts based on the clinical history participants reported in a screening survey and a study questionnaire. In the prospective study, mobile phlebotomists collected whole blood, serum and a nasopharyngeal or oropharyngeal swab from each participant. Additional blood draws and questionnaires over an approximately 2-month period could optionally be provided by prospective study participants. Before DNA extraction, blood samples from the prospective study were shipped at room temperature or frozen.

TCRbeta CDR3 regions were amplified from genomic DNA by means of the immunoSEQ Assay, a bias-controlled multiplex PCR. The authors' analysis ran thus. The number of nucleated cells in each sample was estimated from the amplification of reference gene primers within the assay. To quantify the absolute abundance of each unique TCRbeta CDR3 rearrangement, sequence reads were collapsed and filtered. For each sample, productive Simpson clonality was calculated by taking the square root of Simpson's diversity index across productive rearrangements. In TCRdb, the immuneACCESS table is reduced to in-frame sequences with V and J assigned. These tables do not hold every clone; where another copy was compared, an unresolved V gene accounts for under half, and the others remain unexplained. The DNA gave D and trimming, while V, J and clone size come from that table. Here the sample has about 210,000 clones; around 81% occur a single time. The leading ten clones occupy approximately 9% of the sample.

This clone was recorded a few times. Its recognized antigen is unknown. Base qualities are not at hand, and no much larger clone is one base apart. The TCR comes from a woman in her 50s with acute COVID-19. The rearrangement combines TRBV5-6 with TRBJ2-5; 8 bases in the middle match TRBD2. Sequences were obtained from PBMCs or T cells enriched from blood (not recorded which). Read as DNA, the sequence is TGTGCCAGCAGCTGGCTCGGGAGGGGGGAGACCCAGTACTTC. Its translation reads: CASSWLGRGETQYF.